A selection of T cell receptor beta chains follows, all from one sample in a study of PD-1 blockade in mismatch repair-deficient tumors. The repertoire was sequenced with immunoSEQ multiplex PCR; TCRdb's copy has only in-frame clones and lacks some. The sample consists of 14,000 or so clones, 80% to 90% of them appearing once. Material: PBMCs, obtained around 15 weeks after starting pembrolizumab. These receptors came from an adult with mismatch repair-deficient cancer. Each CDR3 is given with its conserved first and last residue. D genes are given only for firm matches. Clone size is not always given. Where it is, it says once, few, many or a class for expanded clones.

clone_size	v_call	d_call	j_call	cdr3_nt	cdr3_aa
NA	TRBV10-3	NA	TRBJ2-1	TGTGCCATCAGCGCCCGGGGGAACGATGAGCAGTTCTTC	CAISARGNDEQFF
NA	TRBV6-5	NA	TRBJ1-2	TGTGCCAGCAGTCCACCGGGAATCTATGGCTACACCTTC	CASSPPGIYGYTF
NA	TRBV7-5	NA	TRBJ1-1	TGTGCCTTCCCGAGGGGGTATCCTGAAGCTTTCTTT	CAFPRGYPEAFF
NA	TRBV4-2	NA	TRBJ2-2	TGTGCCAGCAGCAAAGGCGCTACGAACACCGGGGAGCTGTTTTTT	CASSKGATNTGELFF
NA	TRBV28	NA	TRBJ1-2	TGTGCCAGCAGTTTAGGAGACCCGCTGGTCTATGGCTACACCTTC	CASSLGDPLVYGYTF
NA	TRBV15	NA	TRBJ2-7	TGTGCCACCAGCAGAGATAAGGGACTCACCTACGAGCAGTACTTC	CATSRDKGLTYEQYF
NA	TRBV5-6	NA	TRBJ2-2	TGTGCCAGCAGCTTGGGAGGGCACACCGGGGAGCTGTTTTTT	CASSLGGHTGELFF
NA	TRBV5-1	TRBD1	TRBJ2-5	TGCGCCAGCAGCCACGGGACAGGGGAAGAAACCCAGTACTTC	CASSHGTGEETQYF
NA	TRBV2	TRBD1	TRBJ2-5	TGTGCCAGCAGTGATCGCAGGGGGCCAGAGACCCAGTACTTC	CASSDRRGPETQYF
NA	TRBV7-9	NA	TRBJ2-3	TGTGCCAGCAGCTTAGGTCAGAATACGCAGTATTTT	CASSLGQNTQYF
NA	TRBV7-9	NA	TRBJ1-6	TGTGCCAGCAGCTCGGGGGTTTCACCCCTCCACTTT	CASSSGVSPLHF
NA	TRBV30	NA	TRBJ1-2	TGTGCCTGGAGTGTCAGGGCGAACTATGGCTACACCTTC	CAWSVRANYGYTF
NA	TRBV27	NA	TRBJ2-1	TGTGCCAGCAGTTTCAGAGGGCCTTTAAATTACAATGAGCAGTTCTTC	CASSFRGPLNYNEQFF
NA	TRBV14	NA	TRBJ2-1	TGTGCCAGCAGCCAAGATCACTCCTACAATGAGCAGTTCTTC	CASSQDHSYNEQFF
NA	TRBV9	NA	TRBJ2-7	TGTGCCAGCAGCACCACCCCCTCAGGCTACGAGCAGTACTTC	CASSTTPSGYEQYF
NA	TRBV7-7	TRBD1	TRBJ2-1	TGTGCCAGCAGCGAGACAGGGTTAGGTCATGAGCAGTTCTTC	CASSETGLGHEQFF
NA	TRBV28	TRBD1	TRBJ2-7	TGTGCCAGCAGTTTATCCGGGACAGGGGGCCTGAACGAGCAGTACTTC	CASSLSGTGGLNEQYF
NA	TRBV19	NA	TRBJ2-3	TGTGCCAGTAGGAGAGACTACACAGATACGCAGTATTTT	CASRRDYTDTQYF
NA	TRBV5-1	NA	TRBJ2-7	TGCGCCAGCAGCTTGGGCGAGGGCGACGAGCAGTACTTC	CASSLGEGDEQYF
NA	TRBV30	NA	TRBJ2-2	TGTGCCTGGAGCCTGACTGGAACCGGGGAGCTGTTTTTT	CAWSLTGTGELFF
NA	TRBV27	NA	TRBJ2-1	TGTGCCAGCAGTTCAGACGGAGGGAGTGGATACTTTGAGCAGTTCTTC	CASSSDGGSGYFEQFF
NA	TRBV9	TRBD2	TRBJ2-7	TGTGCCAGCAGCGTCGGCAGTGGAGCGGGAGGGGACGAGCAGTACTTC	CASSVGSGAGGDEQYF
NA	TRBV15	NA	TRBJ2-1	TGTGCCACCAGCAGAGGTTTAGAACGCCACAATGAGCAGTTCTTC	CATSRGLERHNEQFF
NA	TRBV7-8	TRBD1	TRBJ1-5	TGTGCCAGCAGCTTAGCCGGACAGGGGGCGGGTCAGCCCCAGCATTTT	CASSLAGQGAGQPQHF
NA	TRBV18	NA	TRBJ1-4	TGTGCCAGCTCACCACTGATAGGACACCCGGGGGATGAAAAACTGTTTTTT	CASSPLIGHPGDEKLFF
NA	TRBV7-8	TRBD2	TRBJ2-7	TGTGCCAGCAGCCCTACTGGACTAGCCGCCTACGAGCAGTACTTC	CASSPTGLAAYEQYF
NA	TRBV2	TRBD1	TRBJ2-2	TGTGCCAGCATGTCGAAGACAGGGGGCCTCCCCGGCGGGGAGCTGTTTTTT	CASMSKTGGLPGGELFF
NA	TRBV5-6	TRBD1	TRBJ1-2	TGTGCCAGCAGCTTGGGGGACAGACCCTATGGCTACACCTTC	CASSLGDRPYGYTF
once	TRBV6-1	NA	TRBJ1-1	TGTGCCAGCAAGAATACTCTGAACACTGAAGCTTTCTTT	CASKNTLNTEAFF
NA	TRBV19	NA	TRBJ1-2	TGTGCCAGTAGTACAGACAGGTTTCATGGCTACACCTTC	CASSTDRFHGYTF
NA	TRBV28	NA	TRBJ2-7	TGTGCCAGCAGTTTAGGGGGAGGGGGGGGAGCCTACGAGCAGTACTTC	CASSLGGGGGAYEQYF
NA	TRBV7-8	NA	TRBJ2-2	TGTGCCAGCAGCCCTCGCGGTCAGTCGAACACCGGGGAGCTGTTTTTT	CASSPRGQSNTGELFF
NA	TRBV12-5	NA	TRBJ1-5	TGTGCTAGTGGTCTCACAGGGAAGTATCAGCCCCAGCATTTT	CASGLTGKYQPQHF
NA	TRBV19	TRBD2	TRBJ2-3	TGTGCCAGTAGTATATCCGGGACTAGCCCCACGTTCGGTACGCAGTATTTT	CASSISGTSPTFGTQYF
few	TRBV5-1	NA	TRBJ2-7	TGCGCCAGCAGCTTGGGTATATACGAGCAGTACTTC	CASSLGIYEQYF
NA	TRBV5-1	NA	TRBJ2-2	TGCGCCAGCACCGCGGGTGCGAACACCGGGGAGCTGTTTTTT	CASTAGANTGELFF
NA	TRBV12-2	NA	TRBJ1-5	TGTGCAAGTCGCCCTCACAGAGCCCCCGGACAGGGCTTAGATCAGCCCCAGCATTTT	CASRPHRAPGQGLDQPQHF
once	TRBV27	TRBD1	TRBJ1-3	TGTGCCAGCAGTGACAGGGGTGGAAACACCATATATTTT	CASSDRGGNTIYF
once	TRBV10-1	TRBD2	TRBJ2-1	TGCGCCAGCAGTGGGGGACTAGCGGGAGGATCCTACAATGAGCAGTTCTTC	CASSGGLAGGSYNEQFF
NA	TRBV30	NA	TRBJ2-4	TGTGCCTGGAGCGAGGGATCCCTGGCCAAAAACATTCAGTACTTC	CAWSEGSLAKNIQYF
NA	TRBV6-6	TRBD2	TRBJ2-5	TGTGCCAGCAGCCTCGCTTCGACTAGCGGACAAGAGACCCAGTACTTC	CASSLASTSGQETQYF
once	TRBV2	NA	TRBJ2-6	TGTGCCAGCAGTGTAGACAGCGCCTCCAACGTCCTGACTTTC	CASSVDSASNVLTF
NA	TRBV11-2	TRBD2	TRBJ2-5	TGTGCCAGCAGCCCCGTAGCGGGAGTTGGAAAGACCCAGTACTTC	CASSPVAGVGKTQYF
NA	TRBV27	NA	TRBJ1-5	TGTGCCAGCAGTTTGAGGGAAAATCAGCCCCAGCATTTT	CASSLRENQPQHF
NA	TRBV2	TRBD2	TRBJ2-1	TGTGCCAGCATTTCCTGGAGGACTAGCGGGATCGAGCAGTTCTTC	CASISWRTSGIEQFF
NA	TRBV20-1	NA	TRBJ2-1	TGCAGTGTCCGCTCGGAGCGTGGGCAGTTCTTC	CSVRSERGQFF
NA	TRBV5-1	TRBD1	TRBJ2-7	TGCGCCAGCAGCCCAGGACAGGCTTACTACGAGCAGTACTTC	CASSPGQAYYEQYF